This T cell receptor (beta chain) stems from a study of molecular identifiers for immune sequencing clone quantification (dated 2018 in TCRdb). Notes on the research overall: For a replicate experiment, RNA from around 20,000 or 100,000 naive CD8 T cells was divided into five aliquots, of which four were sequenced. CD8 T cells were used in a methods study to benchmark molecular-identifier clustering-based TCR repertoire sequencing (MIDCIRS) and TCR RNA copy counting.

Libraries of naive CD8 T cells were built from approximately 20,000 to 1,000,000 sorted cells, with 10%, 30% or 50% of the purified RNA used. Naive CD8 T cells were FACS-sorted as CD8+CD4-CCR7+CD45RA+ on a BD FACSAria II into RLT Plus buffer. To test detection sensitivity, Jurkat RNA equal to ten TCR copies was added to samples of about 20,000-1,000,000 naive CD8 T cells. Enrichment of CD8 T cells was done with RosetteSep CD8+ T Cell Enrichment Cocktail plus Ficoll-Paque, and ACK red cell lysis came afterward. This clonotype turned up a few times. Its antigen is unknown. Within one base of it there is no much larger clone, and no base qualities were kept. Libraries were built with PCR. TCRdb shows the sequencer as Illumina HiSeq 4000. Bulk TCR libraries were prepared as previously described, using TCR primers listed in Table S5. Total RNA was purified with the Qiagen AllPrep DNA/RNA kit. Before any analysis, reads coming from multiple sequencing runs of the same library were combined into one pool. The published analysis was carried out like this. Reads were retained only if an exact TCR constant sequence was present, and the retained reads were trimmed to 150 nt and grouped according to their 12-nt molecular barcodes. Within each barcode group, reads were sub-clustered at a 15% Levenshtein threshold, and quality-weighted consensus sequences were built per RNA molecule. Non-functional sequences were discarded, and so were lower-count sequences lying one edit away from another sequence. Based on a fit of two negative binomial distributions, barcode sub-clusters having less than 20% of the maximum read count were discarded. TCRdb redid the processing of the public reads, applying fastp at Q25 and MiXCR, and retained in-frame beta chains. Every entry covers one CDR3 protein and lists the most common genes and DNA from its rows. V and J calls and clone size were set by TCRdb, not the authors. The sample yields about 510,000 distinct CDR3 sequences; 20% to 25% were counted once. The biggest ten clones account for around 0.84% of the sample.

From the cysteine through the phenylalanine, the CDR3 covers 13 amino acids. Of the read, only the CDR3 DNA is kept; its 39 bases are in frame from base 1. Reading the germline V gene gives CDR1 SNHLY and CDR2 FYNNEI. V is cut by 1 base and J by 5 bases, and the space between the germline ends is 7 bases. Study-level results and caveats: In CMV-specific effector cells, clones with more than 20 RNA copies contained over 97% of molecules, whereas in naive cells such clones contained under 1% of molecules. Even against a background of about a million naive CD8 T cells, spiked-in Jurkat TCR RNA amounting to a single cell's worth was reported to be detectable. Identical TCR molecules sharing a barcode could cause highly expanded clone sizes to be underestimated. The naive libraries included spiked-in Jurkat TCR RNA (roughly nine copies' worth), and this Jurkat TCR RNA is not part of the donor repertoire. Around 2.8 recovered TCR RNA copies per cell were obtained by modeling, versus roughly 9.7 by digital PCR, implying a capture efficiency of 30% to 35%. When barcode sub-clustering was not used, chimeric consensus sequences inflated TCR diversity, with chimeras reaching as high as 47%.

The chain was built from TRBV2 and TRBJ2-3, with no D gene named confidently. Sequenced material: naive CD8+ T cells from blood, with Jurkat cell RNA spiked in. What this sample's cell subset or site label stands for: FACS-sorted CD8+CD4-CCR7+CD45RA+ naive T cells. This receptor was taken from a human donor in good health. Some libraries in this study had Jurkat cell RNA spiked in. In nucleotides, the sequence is TGTGCCAGCAGTGAAGTGGTGGGAGATACGCAGTATTTT. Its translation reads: CASSEVVGDTQYF.